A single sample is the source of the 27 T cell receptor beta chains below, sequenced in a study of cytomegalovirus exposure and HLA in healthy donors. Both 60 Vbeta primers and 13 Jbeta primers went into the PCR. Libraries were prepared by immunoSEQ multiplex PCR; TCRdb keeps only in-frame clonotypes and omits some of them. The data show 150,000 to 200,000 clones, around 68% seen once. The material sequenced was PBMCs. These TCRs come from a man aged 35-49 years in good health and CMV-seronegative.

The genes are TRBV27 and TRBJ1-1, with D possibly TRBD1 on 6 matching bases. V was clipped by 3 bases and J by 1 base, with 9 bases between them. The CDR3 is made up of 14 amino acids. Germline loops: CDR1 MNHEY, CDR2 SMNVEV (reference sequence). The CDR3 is CASSFRGANTEAFF. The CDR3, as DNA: TGTGCCAGCAGTTTCAGGGGTGCGAACACTGAAGCTTTCTTT.

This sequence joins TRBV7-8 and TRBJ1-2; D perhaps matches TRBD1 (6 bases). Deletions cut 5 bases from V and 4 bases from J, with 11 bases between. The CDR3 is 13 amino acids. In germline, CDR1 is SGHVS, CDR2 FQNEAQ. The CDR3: CASSPDRAYGYTF. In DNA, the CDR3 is TGTGCCAGCAGCCCGGACAGAGCCTATGGCTACACCTTC. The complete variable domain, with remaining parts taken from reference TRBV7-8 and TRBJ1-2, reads GAGVSQSPRYKVAKRGQDVALRCDPISGHVSLFWYQQALGQGPEFLTYFQNEAQLDKSGLPSDRFFAERPEGSVSTLKIQRTQQEDSAVYLCASSPDRAYGYTFGSGTRLTVV.

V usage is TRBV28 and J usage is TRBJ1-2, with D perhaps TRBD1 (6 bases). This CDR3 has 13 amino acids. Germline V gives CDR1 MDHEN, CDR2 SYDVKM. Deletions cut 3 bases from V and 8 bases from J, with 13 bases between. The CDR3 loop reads CASSFPRGGGYTF. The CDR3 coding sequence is TGTGCCAGCAGTTTCCCCAGGGGTGGAGGCTACACCTTC.

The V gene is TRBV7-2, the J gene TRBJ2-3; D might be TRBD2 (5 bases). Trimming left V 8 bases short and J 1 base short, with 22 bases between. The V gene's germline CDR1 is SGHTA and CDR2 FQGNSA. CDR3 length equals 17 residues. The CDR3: CASPDGPLGVRTDTQYF. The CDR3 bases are TGTGCCAGCCCGGACGGCCCCCTCGGGGTTCGCACAGATACGCAGTATTTT. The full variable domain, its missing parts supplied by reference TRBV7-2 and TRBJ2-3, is GAGVSQSPSNKVTEKGKDVELRCDPISGHTALYWYRQSLGQGLEFLIYFQGNSAPDKSGLPSDRFSAERTGGSVSTLTIQRTQQEDSAVYLCASPDGPLGVRTDTQYFGPGTRLTVL.

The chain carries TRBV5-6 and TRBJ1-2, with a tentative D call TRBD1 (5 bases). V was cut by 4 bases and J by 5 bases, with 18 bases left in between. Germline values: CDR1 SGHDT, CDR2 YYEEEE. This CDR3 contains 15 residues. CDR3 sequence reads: CASSPEAGVGYGYTF. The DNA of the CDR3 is TGTGCCAGCAGCCCTGAAGCGGGGGTAGGGTATGGCTACACCTTC. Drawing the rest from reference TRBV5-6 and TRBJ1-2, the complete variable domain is DAGVTQSPTHLIKTRGQQVTLRCSPKSGHDTVSWYQQALGQGPQFIFQYYEEEERQRGNFPDRFSGHQFPNYSSELNVNALLLGDSALYLCASSPEAGVGYGYTFGSGTRLTVV.

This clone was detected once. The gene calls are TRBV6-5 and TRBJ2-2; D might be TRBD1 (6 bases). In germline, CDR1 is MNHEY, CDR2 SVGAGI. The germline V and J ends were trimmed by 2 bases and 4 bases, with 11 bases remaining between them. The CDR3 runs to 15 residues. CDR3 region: CASSYSRGATGELFF. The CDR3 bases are TGTGCCAGCAGTTACAGCAGGGGCGCCACCGGGGAGCTGTTTTTT.

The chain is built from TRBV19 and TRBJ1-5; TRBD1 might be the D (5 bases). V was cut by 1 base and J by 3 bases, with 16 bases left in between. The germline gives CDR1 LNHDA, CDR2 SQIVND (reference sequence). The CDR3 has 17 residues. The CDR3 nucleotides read TGTGCCAGTAGTATAGCTGCGGCAGGGCAACCCAATCAGCCCCAGCATTTT. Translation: CASSIAAAGQPNQPQHF.

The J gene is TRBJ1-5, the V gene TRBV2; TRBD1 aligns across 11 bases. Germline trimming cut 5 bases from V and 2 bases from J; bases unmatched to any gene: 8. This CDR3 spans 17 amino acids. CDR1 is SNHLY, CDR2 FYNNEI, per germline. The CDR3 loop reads CASSTGTGGLGNQPQHF. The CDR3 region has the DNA TGTGCCAGCAGTACCGGGACAGGGGGTCTAGGCAATCAGCCCCAGCATTTT.

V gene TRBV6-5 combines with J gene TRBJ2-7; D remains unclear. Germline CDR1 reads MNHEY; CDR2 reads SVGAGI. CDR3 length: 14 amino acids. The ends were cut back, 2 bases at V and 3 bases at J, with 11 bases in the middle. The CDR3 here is CASSYQVKGYEQYF. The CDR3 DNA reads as TGTGCCAGCAGTTACCAGGTGAAAGGCTACGAGCAGTACTTC.

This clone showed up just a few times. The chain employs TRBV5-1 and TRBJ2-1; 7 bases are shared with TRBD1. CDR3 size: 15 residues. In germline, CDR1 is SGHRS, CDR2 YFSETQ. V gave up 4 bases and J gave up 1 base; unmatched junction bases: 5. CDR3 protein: CASSVMGQSYNEQFF. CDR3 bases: TGCGCCAGCAGCGTCATGGGACAGTCCTACAATGAGCAGTTCTTC.

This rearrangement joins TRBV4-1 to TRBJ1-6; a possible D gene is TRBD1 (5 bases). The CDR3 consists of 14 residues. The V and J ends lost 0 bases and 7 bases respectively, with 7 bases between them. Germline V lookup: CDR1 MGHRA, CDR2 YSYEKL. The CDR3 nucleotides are TGCGCCAGCAGCCAAGACCACAGGAATTCACCCCTCCACTTT. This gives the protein CASSQDHRNSPLHF.

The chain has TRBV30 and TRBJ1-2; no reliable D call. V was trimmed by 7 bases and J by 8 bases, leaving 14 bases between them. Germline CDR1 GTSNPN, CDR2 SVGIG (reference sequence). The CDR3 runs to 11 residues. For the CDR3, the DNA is TGTGCCTTAGAGGGCCTTCGCGGCTACACCTTC. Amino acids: CALEGLRGYTF.

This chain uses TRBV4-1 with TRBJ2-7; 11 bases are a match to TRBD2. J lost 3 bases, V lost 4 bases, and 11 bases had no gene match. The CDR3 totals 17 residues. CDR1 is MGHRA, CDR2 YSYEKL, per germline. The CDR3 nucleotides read TGCGCCAGCAGCCCTGGACTAGCGGGCAATCCTTTCTACGAGCAGTACTTC. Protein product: CASSPGLAGNPFYEQYF.

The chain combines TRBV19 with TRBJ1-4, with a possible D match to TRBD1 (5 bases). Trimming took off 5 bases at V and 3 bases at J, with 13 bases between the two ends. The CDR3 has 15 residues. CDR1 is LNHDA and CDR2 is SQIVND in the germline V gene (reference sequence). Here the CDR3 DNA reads TGTGCCAGTAGTTCCCGACAGAATCCTAATGAAAAACTGTTTTTT. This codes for CASSSRQNPNEKLFF.

The DNA of the CDR3 is TGCGCCAGCAGCTTGGGCCGGACAGGGCTTGCTTATGGCTACACCTTC. This sequence encodes CASSLGRTGLAYGYTF. The chain joins TRBV5-1 to TRBJ1-2; TRBD1 matches 8 bases. The V and J ends lost 0 bases and 5 bases, in that order; junction bases with no gene match: 9. Germline V gives CDR1 SGHRS, CDR2 YFSETQ. The CDR3 covers 16 residues.

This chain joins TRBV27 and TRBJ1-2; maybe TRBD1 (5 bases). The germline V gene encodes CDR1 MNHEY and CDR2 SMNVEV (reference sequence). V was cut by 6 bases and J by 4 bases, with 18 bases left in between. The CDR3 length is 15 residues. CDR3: CASSRGGVQGYGYTF. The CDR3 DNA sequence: TGTGCCAGCAGCCGGGGAGGGGTTCAGGGCTATGGCTACACCTTC.

The CDR3 nucleotides read TGTGCCAGCAGCTTAGGGCAGGGGGCGAACAATGAGCAGTTCTTC. This codes for CASSLGQGANNEQFF. The J gene is TRBJ2-1, the V gene TRBV7-8, with TRBD1 matching over 8 bases. Germline CDR1 reads SGHVS; CDR2 reads FQNEAQ. The CDR3 consists of 15 residues. With V trimmed by 1 base and J by 5 bases, 4 bases remained unmatched. Using reference TRBV7-8 and TRBJ2-1 for the parts outside the CDR3, the full variable domain is GAGVSQSPRYKVAKRGQDVALRCDPISGHVSLFWYQQALGQGPEFLTYFQNEAQLDKSGLPSDRFFAERPEGSVSTLKIQRTQQEDSAVYLCASSLGQGANNEQFFGPGTRLTVL.

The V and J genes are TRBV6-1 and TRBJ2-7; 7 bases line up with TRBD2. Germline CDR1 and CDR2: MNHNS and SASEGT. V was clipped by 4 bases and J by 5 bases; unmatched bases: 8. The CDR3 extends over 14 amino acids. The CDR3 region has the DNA TGTGCCAGCAGTGGGGGGAGGGGCTATAACGAGCAGTACTTC. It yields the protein CASSGGRGYNEQYF.

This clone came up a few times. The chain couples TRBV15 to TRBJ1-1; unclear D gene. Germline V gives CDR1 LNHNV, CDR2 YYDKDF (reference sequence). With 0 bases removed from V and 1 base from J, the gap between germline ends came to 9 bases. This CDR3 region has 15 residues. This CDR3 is CATSRDLQKNTEAFF. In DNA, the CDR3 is TGTGCCACCAGCAGAGATTTACAGAAGAACACTGAAGCTTTCTTT.

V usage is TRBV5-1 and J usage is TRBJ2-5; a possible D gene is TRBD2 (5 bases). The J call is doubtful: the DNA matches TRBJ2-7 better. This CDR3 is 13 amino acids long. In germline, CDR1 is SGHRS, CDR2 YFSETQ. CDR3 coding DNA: TGCGCCAGCAGCCCCGGACTTTCTGCCGAGCAGTACTTC. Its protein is CASSPGLSAEQYF.

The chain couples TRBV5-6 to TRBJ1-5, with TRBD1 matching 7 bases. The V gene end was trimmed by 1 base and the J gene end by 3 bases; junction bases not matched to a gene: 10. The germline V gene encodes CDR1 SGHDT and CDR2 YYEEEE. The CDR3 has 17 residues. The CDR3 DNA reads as TGTGCCAGCAGCTTGACCGCCGACAGGGTATCCAATCAGCCCCAGCATTTT. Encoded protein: CASSLTADRVSNQPQHF.

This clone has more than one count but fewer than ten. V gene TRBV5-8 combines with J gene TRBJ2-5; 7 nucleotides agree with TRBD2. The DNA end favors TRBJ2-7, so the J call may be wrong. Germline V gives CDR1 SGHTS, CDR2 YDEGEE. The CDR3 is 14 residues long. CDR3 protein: CASSFLAALSEQYF. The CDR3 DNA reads TGTGCCAGCAGCTTCCTAGCGGCCCTCTCCGAGCAGTACTTC.

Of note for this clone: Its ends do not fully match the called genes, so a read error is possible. The CDR3 loop is CSSSQPQGSWTEAFF. CDR3 coding DNA: TGTTCCAGCAGCCAACCCCAGGGTTCATGGACTGAAGCTTTCTTT. The V and J genes are TRBV7-9 and TRBJ1-1, with D perhaps matching TRBD1 (5 bases). Germline V CDR1 and CDR2: SEHNR, FQNEAQ (reference sequence). The CDR3 runs to 15 residues.

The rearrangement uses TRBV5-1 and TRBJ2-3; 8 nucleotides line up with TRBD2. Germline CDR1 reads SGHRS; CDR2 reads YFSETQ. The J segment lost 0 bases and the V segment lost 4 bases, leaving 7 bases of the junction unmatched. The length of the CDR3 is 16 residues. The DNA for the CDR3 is TGCGCCAGCAGCCCCGAGCGGGAGAGAAGCACAGATACGCAGTATTTT. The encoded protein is CASSPERERSTDTQYF.

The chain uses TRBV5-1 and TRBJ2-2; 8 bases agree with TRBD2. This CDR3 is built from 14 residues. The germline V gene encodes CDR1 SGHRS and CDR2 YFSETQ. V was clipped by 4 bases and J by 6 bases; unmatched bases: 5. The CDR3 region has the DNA TGCGCCAGCAGCCCCGGGACTAGTCCCGGGGAGCTGTTTTTT. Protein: CASSPGTSPGELFF.

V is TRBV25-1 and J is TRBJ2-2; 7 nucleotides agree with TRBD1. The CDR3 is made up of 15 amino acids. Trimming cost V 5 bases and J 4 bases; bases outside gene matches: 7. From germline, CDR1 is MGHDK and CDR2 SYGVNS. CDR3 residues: CASSYDRASTGELFF. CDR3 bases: TGTGCCAGCAGTTACGACAGGGCGAGCACCGGGGAGCTGTTTTTT.

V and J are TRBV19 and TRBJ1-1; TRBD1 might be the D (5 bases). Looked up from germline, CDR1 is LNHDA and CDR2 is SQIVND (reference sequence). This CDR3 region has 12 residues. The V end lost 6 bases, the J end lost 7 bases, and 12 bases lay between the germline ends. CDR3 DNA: TGTGCCAGTAGCCAGGGTCTCGGTGAAGCTTTCTTT. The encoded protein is CASSQGLGEAFF.